The present TCR beta chain was sequenced within a study of blood T cell repertoires in COVID-19 (dated by TCRdb to the early 2020s). For the study in its entirety: Samples from collaborators originated in the United States, Italy and Spain and spanned both the acute and convalescent phases of COVID-19. The material from the prospective study consisted of cDNA or gDNA derived from T cells, B-cell-depleted T cells, or PBMCs. The dataset comprised deeply sampled blood TCRbeta repertoires from subjects exposed to, actively infected with, or recovered from COVID-19. A freely available public database, intended as a resource for researchers studying the immune response to SARS-CoV-2, is where the repertoires were released. Samples were obtained from the ongoing ImmuneRACE study (first 160 participants) and from about 1,300 subjects provided by 6 global collaborators. Nearly every sample came with metadata listing a de-identified subject ID, COVID-19 status, age in years and sex. Where available, HLA class I and class II types were taken from metadata supplied by the sample provider and were not determined by assay-based typing.

The immunoSEQ Assay, a bias-controlled multiplex PCR, was used to amplify TCRbeta CDR3 regions from genomic DNA. The original pipeline was this. Nucleated cell counts per sample were estimated from amplification of reference gene primers within the assay. To quantify the absolute abundance of each unique TCRbeta CDR3 rearrangement, sequence reads were collapsed and filtered. For each sample, productive Simpson clonality was calculated by taking the square root of Simpson's diversity index across productive rearrangements. TCRdb provides this immuneACCESS table in a form limited to in-frame rearrangements. Some clones are lacking; in checked studies, under half of them reflect an unresolved V gene, and why the rest are absent is not known. Clone size and the V and J calls come from that table; the DNA yielded D and trimming. The table for this sample lists approximately 170,000 clones; approximately 83% of them were counted only once. Roughly 2% of the sample comes from the top ten.

As to this clone: The clone's antigen remains unknown. No base quality information exists; no much larger clone differs at one position.

Each collaborating institution followed its own protocols to collect whole blood in K2EDTA tubes. Collaborator samples were shipped for TCRbeta analysis as frozen whole blood, isolated PBMCs, or DNA extracted from either sample type. Results and caveats for the whole study, not just this receptor: Clinical and demographic metadata were provided uncurated, with the amount varying by source and participant.

The origin of this receptor is an elderly woman with acute or convalescent COVID-19. What was sequenced was peripheral blood.

The DNA sequence is given as TGTGCCAGCAGCAAAGGCGGGGTATACGAGCAGTACTTC. Its amino acids are CASSKGGVYEQYF. The chain uses TRBV28 and TRBJ2-7; the D gene is possibly TRBD2, with 6 bases matching. The junction carries 13 bases between V and J, which are trimmed by 6 bases and 4 bases respectively. The germline V gene specifies MDHEN as CDR1 and SYDVKM as CDR2. The CDR3, from cysteine to phenylalanine, totals 13 residues. The read is trimmed to its CDR3 DNA, 39 bases read in frame from base 1.